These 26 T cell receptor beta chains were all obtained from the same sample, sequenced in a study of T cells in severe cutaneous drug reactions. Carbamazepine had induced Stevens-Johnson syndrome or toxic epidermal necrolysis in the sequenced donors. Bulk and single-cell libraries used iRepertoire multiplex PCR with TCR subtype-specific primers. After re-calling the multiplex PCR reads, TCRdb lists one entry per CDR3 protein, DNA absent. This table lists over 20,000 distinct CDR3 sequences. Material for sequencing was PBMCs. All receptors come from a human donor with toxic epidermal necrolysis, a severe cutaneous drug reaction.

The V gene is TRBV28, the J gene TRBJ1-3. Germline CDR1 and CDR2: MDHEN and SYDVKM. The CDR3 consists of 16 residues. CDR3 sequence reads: CASSLWPGDSGNTIYF. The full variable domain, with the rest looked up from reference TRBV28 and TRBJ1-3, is DVKVTQSSRYLVKRTGEKVFLECVQDMDHENMFWYRQDPGLGLRLIYFSYDVKMKEKGDIPEGYSVSREKKERFSLILESASTNQTSMYLCASSLWPGDSGNTIYFGEGSWLTVV.

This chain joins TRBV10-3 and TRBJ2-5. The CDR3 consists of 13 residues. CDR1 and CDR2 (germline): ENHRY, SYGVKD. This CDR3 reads CAISAQYQETQYF.

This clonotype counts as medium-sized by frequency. Here the CDR3 reads CASSEDGYTEAFF. The chain combines TRBV7-6 with TRBJ1-1. This CDR3 comprises 13 residues. CDR1 is SGHVS, CDR2 FNYEAQ, per germline.

The CDR3 is CASSQVGSGRFSYNEQFF. The chain has TRBV14 and TRBJ2-1; TCRdb gives TRBD2 as the D gene, but with no DNA this cannot be confirmed. This CDR3 contains 18 residues. Looked up from germline, CDR1 is SGHDN and CDR2 is FVKESK. The complete variable domain, with remaining parts taken from reference TRBV14 and TRBJ2-1, reads EAGVTQFPSHSVIEKGQTVTLRCDPISGHDNLYWYRRVMGKEIKFLLHFVKESKQDESGMPNNRFLAERTGGTYSTLKVQPAELEDSGVYFCASSQVGSGRFSYNEQFFGPGTRLTVL.

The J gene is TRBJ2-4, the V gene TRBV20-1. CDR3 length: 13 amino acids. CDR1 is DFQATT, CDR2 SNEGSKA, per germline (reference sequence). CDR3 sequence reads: CSAIRTAKNIQYF.

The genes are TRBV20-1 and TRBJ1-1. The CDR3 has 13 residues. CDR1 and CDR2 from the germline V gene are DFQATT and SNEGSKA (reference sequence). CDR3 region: CSARVMPNTEAFF.

The CDR3 sequence is CAWSVSRRAFF. The chain employs TRBV30 and TRBJ1-1. The CDR3 consists of 11 residues. Germline CDR1 reads GTSNPN; CDR2 reads SVGIG (reference sequence).

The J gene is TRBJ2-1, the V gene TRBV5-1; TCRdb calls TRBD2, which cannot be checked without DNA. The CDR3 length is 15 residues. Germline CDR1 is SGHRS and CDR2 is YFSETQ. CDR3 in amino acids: CASSLLAGAYNEQFF.

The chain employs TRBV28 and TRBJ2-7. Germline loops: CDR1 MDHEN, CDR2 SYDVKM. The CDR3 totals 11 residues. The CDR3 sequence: CASSAPYEQYF.

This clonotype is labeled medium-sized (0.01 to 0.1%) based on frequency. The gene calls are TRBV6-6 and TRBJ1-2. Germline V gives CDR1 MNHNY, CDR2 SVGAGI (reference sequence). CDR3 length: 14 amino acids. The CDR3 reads CASFGREVGYGYTF.

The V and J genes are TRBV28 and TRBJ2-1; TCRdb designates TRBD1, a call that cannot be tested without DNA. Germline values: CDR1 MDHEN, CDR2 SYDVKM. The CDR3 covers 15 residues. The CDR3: CASSLGTFSYNEQFF.

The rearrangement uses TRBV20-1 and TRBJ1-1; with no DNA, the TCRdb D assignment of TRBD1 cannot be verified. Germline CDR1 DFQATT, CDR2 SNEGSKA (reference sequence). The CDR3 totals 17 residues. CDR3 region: CSARENGGTGANTEAFF.

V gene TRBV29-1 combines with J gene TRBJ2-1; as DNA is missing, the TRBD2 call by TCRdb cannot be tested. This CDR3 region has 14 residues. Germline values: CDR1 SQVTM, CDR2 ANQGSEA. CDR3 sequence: CSVTSPAGVHEQFF.

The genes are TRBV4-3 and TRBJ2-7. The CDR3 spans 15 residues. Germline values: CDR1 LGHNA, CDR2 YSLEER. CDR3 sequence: CASSQDLGVGSEQYF.

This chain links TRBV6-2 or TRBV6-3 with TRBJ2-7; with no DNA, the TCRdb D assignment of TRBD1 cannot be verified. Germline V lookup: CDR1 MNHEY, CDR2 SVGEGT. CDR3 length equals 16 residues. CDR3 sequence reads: CASSYSVGGTVPEQYF.

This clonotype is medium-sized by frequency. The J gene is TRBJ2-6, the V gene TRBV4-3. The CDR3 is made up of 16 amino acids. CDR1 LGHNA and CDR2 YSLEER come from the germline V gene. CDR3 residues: CASSQEYNSGANVLTF.

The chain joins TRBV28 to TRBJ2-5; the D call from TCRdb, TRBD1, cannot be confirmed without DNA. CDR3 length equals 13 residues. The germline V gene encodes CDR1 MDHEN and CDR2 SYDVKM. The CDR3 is CASTPRGRETQYF.

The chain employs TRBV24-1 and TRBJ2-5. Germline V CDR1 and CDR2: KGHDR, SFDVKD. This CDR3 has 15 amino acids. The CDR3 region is CATSDLRGDQETQYF.

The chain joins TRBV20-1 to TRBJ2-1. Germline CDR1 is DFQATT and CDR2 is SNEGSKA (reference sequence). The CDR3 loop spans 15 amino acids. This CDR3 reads CSAHGGVDSYNEQFF.

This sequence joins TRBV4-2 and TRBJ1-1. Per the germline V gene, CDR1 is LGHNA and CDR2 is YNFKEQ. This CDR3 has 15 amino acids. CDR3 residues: CASSQDRSTNTEAFF.

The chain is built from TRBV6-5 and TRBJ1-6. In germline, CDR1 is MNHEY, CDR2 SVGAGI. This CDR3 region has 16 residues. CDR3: CASSYQTSSYNSPLHF.

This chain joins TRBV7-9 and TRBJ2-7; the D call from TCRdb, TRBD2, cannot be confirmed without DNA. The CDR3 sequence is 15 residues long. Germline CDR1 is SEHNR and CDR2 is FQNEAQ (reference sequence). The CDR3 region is CASSLGLAGGYEQYF.

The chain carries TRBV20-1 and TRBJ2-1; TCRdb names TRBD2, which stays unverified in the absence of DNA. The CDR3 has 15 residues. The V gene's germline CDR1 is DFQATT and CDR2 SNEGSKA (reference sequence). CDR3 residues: CSATAGTDSYNEQFF.

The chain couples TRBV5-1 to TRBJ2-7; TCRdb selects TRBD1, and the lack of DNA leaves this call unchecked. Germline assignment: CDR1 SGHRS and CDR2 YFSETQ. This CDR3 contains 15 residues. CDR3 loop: CASSIGRGGNYEQYF.

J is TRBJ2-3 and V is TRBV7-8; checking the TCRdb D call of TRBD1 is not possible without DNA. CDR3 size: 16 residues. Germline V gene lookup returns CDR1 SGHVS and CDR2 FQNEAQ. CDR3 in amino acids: CASSSTRTGAADTQYF.

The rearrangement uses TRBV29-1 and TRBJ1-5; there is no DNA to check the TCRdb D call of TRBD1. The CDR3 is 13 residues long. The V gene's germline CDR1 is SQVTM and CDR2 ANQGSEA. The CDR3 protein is CSVKGDLNQPQHF.